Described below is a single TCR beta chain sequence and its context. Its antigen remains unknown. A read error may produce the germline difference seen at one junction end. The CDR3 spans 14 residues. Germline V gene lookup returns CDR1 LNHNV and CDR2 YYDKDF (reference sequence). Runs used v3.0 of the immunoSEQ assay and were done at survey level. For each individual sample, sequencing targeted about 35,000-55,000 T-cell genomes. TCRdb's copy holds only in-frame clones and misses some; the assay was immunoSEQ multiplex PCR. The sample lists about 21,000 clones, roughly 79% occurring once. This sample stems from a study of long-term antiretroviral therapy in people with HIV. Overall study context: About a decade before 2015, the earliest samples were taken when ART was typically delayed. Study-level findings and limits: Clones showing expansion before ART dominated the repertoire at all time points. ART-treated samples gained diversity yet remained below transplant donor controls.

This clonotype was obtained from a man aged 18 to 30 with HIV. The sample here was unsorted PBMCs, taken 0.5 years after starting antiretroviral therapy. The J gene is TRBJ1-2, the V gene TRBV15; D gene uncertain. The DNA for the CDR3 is TGTGCCACCAGCAGTCGTATCCGGGCCGGAGAGGAGGGCTTC. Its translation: CATSSRIRAGEEGF.